One sample yielded the 12 T cell receptor beta chains listed below, sequenced in a study of shared clonotypes between healthy human individuals. This table comes from immunoSEQ multiplex PCR, and its TCRdb copy is limited to in-frame clones, with some not included. This sample has 950,000 to 1,300,000 clones; 65% to 75% occur once, and the top ten carry about 1.5%. The sequencing input was memory CD4+ T cells sorted from blood. Sample subset: CD45RA-negative fraction. Receptor source: a man aged 18 to 30 in good health.

On this clone itself: At the DNA level, this CDR3 is encoded by other sequences in the same sample as well. The V gene is TRBV5-1, the J gene TRBJ2-6; D is undetermined. Germline V gene sequence: CDR1 SGHRS, CDR2 YFSETQ. V was cut by 0 bases and J by 2 bases, with 6 bases left in between. This CDR3 spans 15 amino acids. CDR3 in amino acids: CASSLGQAGANVLTF. Written as DNA, the CDR3 is TGCGCCAGCAGCTTGGGACAAGCTGGGGCCAACGTCCTGACTTTC.

For this clone: This CDR3 is also generated by other DNA sequences in the sample. The V and J genes are TRBV20-1 and TRBJ2-7; no firm D call. The CDR3 runs 10 residues. Germline V gene sequence: CDR1 DFQATT, CDR2 SNEGSKA (reference sequence). Between the trimmed V and J ends, which lost 5 bases and 3 bases, there was a span of 5 bases. The CDR3 protein is CSALNYEQYF. CDR3 sequence (DNA): TGCAGTGCTCTTAACTACGAGCAGTACTTC.

This rearrangement joins TRBV7-6 to TRBJ1-1, with D uncertain. Trimming stripped 2 bases from V and 2 bases from J, with 6 bases between. The CDR3 has 13 residues. Germline values: CDR1 SGHVS, CDR2 FNYEAQ. The CDR3 here is CASSLSDNTEAFF. The CDR3 bases are TGTGCCAGCAGCTTATCCGACAACACTGAAGCTTTCTTT.

The chain recombines TRBV6-5 with TRBJ2-3; D unclear. CDR1 MNHEY and CDR2 SVGAGI come from the germline V gene. Trimming took 10 bases from V and 0 from J, leaving 8 bases between them. The CDR3 runs 12 residues. The CDR3 is CATPSSTDTQYF. The CDR3 DNA is TGTGCCACCCCCTCAAGCACAGATACGCAGTATTTT.

The rearrangement uses TRBV21-1 and TRBJ2-7; TRBD1 is the table's D call and was not checked against the DNA. TRBV21-1 is a known pseudogene. The CDR3 is made up of 14 amino acids. Here the CDR3 reads CASSKGNSSYEQYF. The CDR3 nucleotides are TGTGCCAGCAGCAAAGGCAACAGCTCCTACGAGCAGTACTTC.

Written as DNA, the CDR3 is TGTGCCAGCAGCACCTCCGGGACAGGGGCAGGAGAGCAGTACTTC. Protein product: CASSTSGTGAGEQYF. This chain uses TRBV7-6 with TRBJ2-7; TRBD1 agrees at 10 bases. After removal of 5 bases from V and 7 bases from J, the junction contained 11 bases not matched to a gene. In germline, CDR1 is SGHVS, CDR2 FNYEAQ. The CDR3 totals 15 residues.

This chain connects TRBV18 to TRBJ1-2; D not resolved. Looked up from germline, CDR1 is KGHSH and CDR2 is LQKENI. The V gene lost 4 bases and the J gene lost 4 bases, with 16 bases spanning the gap. CDR3 size: 15 residues. CDR3: CASSQTREGIYGYTF. The DNA for the CDR3 is TGTGCCAGCTCACAAACGCGGGAGGGAATCTATGGCTACACCTTC.

This clone was counted a few times. The chain links TRBV6-5 to TRBJ2-7; D is ambiguous. Germline V CDR1 and CDR2: MNHEY, SVGAGI. The CDR3 spans 15 residues. Trimming took off 2 bases at V and 2 bases at J, with 13 bases between the two ends. The DNA of the CDR3 is TGTGCCAGCAGTTACCGCGAAACCCCTGCCTACGAGCAGTACTTC. This sequence encodes CASSYRETPAYEQYF.

The V gene is TRBV5-1, the J gene TRBJ2-3; D call uncertain. This CDR3 spans 11 amino acids. Trimming took off 4 bases at V and 6 bases at J, with 6 bases between the two ends. Germline V lookup: CDR1 SGHRS, CDR2 YFSETQ. CDR3: CASSVVDTQYF. The CDR3 DNA reads TGCGCCAGCAGCGTGGTGGATACGCAGTATTTT.

The chain employs TRBV6-1 and TRBJ1-2; a weak D match, TRBD1 (6 bases). Germline values: CDR1 MNHNS, CDR2 SASEGT. This CDR3 spans 13 amino acids. Trimming cost V 8 bases and J 4 bases, with 14 bases left between them. The CDR3 loop reads CASEPGTPYGYTF. The CDR3, as DNA: TGTGCCAGCGAACCCGGGACACCCTATGGCTACACCTTC.

The V call is TRBV7-9, the J call TRBJ2-5; D call uncertain. Germline CDR1 SEHNR, CDR2 FQNEAQ (reference sequence). V was cut by 4 bases and J by 0 bases, with 15 bases left in between. The CDR3 sequence is 16 residues long. CDR3 DNA sequence: TGTGCCAGCAGCTCCCCCGTTTTTGGTCACCAAGAGACCCAGTACTTC. This translates into CASSSPVFGHQETQYF.

The V and J genes are TRBV11-2 and TRBJ2-5, with D possibly matching TRBD2 (5 bases). From germline, CDR1 is SGHAT and CDR2 FQNNGV. Deletions cut 3 bases from V and 1 base from J, with 9 bases between. This CDR3 spans 14 amino acids. CDR3 in DNA: TGTGCCAGCAGCTTCCTGGGAGTCCAAGAGACCCAGTACTTC. Translation: CASSFLGVQETQYF.